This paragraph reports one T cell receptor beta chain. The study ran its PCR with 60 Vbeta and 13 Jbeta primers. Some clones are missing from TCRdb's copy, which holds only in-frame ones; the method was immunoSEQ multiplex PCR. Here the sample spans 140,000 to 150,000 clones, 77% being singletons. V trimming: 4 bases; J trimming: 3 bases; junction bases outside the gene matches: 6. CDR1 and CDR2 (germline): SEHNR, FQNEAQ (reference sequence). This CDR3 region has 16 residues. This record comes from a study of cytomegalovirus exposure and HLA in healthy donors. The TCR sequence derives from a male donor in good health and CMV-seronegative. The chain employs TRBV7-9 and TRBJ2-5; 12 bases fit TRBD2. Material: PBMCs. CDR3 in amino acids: CASSSSTSGRKETQYF. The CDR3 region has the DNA TGTGCCAGCAGCTCCTCTACTAGCGGGAGGAAAGAGACCCAGTACTTC.